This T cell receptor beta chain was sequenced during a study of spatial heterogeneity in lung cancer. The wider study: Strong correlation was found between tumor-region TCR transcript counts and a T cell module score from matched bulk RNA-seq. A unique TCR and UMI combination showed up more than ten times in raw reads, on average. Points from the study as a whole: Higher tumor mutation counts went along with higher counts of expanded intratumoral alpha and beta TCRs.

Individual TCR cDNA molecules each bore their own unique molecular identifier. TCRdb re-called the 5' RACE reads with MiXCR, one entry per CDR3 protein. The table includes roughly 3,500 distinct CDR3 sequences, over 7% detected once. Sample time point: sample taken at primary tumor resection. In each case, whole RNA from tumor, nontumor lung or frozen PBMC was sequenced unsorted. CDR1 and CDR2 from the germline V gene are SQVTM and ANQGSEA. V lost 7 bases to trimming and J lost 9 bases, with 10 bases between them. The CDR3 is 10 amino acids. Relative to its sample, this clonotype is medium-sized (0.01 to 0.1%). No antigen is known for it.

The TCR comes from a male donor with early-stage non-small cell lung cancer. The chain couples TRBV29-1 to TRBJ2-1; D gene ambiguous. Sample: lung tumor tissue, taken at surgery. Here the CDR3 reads CSAGFGEQFF. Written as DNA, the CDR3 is TGCAGCGCCGGATTCGGTGAGCAGTTCTTC.